This entry concerns a single T cell receptor (beta chain). Its antigen remains unknown. The ends were cut back, 2 bases at V and 7 bases at J, with 12 bases in the middle. CDR3 length: 14 amino acids. The germline V gene has CDR1 MGHRA and CDR2 YSYEKL. Template material for amplifying TCR beta CDR3 regions consisted of RNA transcripts. HTBI primers were used for first-round RT-PCR of the TCR CDR3. Via MiXCR, TCRdb re-called the multiplex PCR reads, giving one row per CDR3 protein. Of roughly 650,000 distinct CDR3 sequences listed, approximately 16% are singletons. This entry belongs to a study of T cells in Graves' hyperthyroidism and ophthalmopathy. Overall study results and limits: In simple terms, a model built on 13 V-J features told ophthalmopathy apart from stable hyperthyroidism.

The chain employs TRBV4-1 and TRBJ1-5; tentative D call: TRBD1 (5 bases). The sample comprised blood. The clonotype was recovered from a woman in her thirties or forties with Graves' ophthalmopathy. This chain's CDR3 is CASSQPSGDQPQHF. DNA for the CDR3: TGCGCCAGCAGCCAACCCTCGGGGGACCAGCCCCAGCATTTT.